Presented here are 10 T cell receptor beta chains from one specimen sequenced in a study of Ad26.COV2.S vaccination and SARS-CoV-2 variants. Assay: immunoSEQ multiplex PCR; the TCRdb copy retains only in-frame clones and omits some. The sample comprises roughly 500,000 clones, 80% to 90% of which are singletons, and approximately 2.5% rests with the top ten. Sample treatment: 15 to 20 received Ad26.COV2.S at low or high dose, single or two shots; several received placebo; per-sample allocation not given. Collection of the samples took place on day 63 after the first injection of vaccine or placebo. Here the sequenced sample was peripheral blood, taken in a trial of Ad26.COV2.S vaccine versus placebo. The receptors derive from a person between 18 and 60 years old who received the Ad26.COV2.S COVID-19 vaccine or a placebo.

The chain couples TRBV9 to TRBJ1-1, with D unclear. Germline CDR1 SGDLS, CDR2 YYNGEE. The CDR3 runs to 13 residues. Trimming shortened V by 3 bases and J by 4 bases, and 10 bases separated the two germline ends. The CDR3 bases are TGTGCCAGCAGCGGCTCCTCGGGCACTGAAGCTTTCTTT. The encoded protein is CASSGSSGTEAFF.

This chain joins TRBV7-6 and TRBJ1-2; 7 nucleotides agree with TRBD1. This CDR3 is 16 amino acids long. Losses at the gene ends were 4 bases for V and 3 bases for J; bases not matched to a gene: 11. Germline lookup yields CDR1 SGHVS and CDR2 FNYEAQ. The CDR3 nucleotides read TGTGCCAGCAGCTCAGATAGGACAGGCGGCTACTATGGCTACACCTTC. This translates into CASSSDRTGGYYGYTF.

CDR3 sequence (DNA): TGTGCCAGCAGCGTTAACAGGGGCCAGGCACCCCTCCACTTT. Protein sequence: CASSVNRGQAPLHF. The chain joins TRBV11-2 to TRBJ1-6; 7 nucleotides line up with TRBD1. The J segment lost 11 bases and the V segment lost 5 bases, leaving 9 bases of the junction unmatched. Per germline, CDR1 SGHAT and CDR2 FQNNGV. This CDR3 region has 14 residues. Variable domain in full (rest from reference TRBV11-2 and TRBJ1-6): EAGVAQSPRYKIIEKRQSVAFWCNPISGHATLYWYQQILGQGPKLLIQFQNNGVVDDSQLPKDRFSAERLKGVDSTLKIQPAKLEDSAVYLCASSVNRGQAPLHFGNGTRLTVT.

The CDR3 sequence: CASSMGSRPLYGYTF. DNA of the CDR3: TGTGCCAGTAGTATGGGGTCTCGGCCCCTCTATGGCTACACCTTC. The chain recombines TRBV19 with TRBJ1-2, with unresolved D. The CDR3 length is 15 residues. Germline assignment: CDR1 LNHDA and CDR2 SQIVND (reference sequence). Between the trimmed V and J ends, which lost 3 bases and 4 bases, there was a span of 15 bases.

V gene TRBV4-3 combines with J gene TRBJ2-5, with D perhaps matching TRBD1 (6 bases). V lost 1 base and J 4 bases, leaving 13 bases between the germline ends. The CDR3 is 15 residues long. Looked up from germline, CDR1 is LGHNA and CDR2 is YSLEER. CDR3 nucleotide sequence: TGCGCCAGCAGCCAAGGCAGGGGCCTAGGAGAGACCCAGTACTTC. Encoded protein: CASSQGRGLGETQYF.

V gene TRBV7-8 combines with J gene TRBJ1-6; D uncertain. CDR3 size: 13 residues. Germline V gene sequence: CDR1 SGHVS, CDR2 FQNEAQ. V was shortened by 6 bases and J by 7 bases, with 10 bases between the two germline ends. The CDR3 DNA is TGTGCCAGCAGGAGAGACGGGAATTCACCCCTCCACTTT. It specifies CASRRDGNSPLHF.

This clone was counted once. The CDR3 DNA follows: TGTGCCATCAGTATTCAAACAGGGTCAGGAGGCTACACCTTC. Its translation: CAISIQTGSGGYTF. The rearrangement links TRBV10-3 to TRBJ1-2, with D possibly TRBD1 on 6 matching bases. The germline V gene has CDR1 ENHRY and CDR2 SYGVKD. This CDR3 contains 14 residues. V was cut by 5 bases and J by 8 bases, with 18 bases left in between.

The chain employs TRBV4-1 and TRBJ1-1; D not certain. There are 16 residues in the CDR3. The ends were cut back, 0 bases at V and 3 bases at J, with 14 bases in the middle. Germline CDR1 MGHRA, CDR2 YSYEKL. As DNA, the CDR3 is TGCGCCAGCAGCCAAGATGCGGCCAAGAGAGACACTGAAGCTTTCTTT. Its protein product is CASSQDAAKRDTEAFF.

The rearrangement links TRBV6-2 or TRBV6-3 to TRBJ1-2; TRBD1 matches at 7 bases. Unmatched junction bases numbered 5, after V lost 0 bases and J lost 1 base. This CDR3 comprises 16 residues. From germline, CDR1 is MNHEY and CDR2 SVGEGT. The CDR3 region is CASSYSLGQDNYGYTF. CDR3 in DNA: TGTGCCAGCAGTTACTCCCTCGGACAGGATAACTATGGCTACACCTTC.

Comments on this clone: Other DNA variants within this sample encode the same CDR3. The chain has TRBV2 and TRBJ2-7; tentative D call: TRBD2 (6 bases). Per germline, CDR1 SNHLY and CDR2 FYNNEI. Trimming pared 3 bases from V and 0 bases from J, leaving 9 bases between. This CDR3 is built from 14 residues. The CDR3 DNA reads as TGTGCCAGCAGTGACCAGGGAGGCTCCTACGAGCAGTACTTC. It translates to CASSDQGGSYEQYF.